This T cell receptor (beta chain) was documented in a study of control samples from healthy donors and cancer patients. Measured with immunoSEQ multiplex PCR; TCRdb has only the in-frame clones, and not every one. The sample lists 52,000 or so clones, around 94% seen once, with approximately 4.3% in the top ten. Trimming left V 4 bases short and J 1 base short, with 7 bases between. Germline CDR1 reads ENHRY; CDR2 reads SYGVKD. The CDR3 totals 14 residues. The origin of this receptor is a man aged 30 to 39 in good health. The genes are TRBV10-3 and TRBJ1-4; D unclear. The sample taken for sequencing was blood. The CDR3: CAISVQQTNEKLFF. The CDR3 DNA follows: TGTGCCATCAGTGTCCAGCAAACTAATGAAAAACTGTTTTTT.